The next 5 T cell receptor beta chains were all read from a single sample in a study of tumor and adjacent non-tumor tissue in lung cancer. Three rounds of nested PCR, following a modified ARM-PCR protocol, produced the TCRbeta library. One entry per CDR3 protein, called by TCRdb with MiXCR from the multiplex PCR reads. Found here are more than 60,000 distinct CDR3 sequences, around four fifths of them singletons; the top ten hold 9.5% to 15%. This sample's RNA came from whole unsorted tissue. The source material was lung tumor tissue. These receptors all stem from a woman aged 50 to 60 with non-small cell lung cancer.

There are many counts of this clonotype. This chain joins TRBV5-6 and TRBJ2-3, with TRBD1 matching over 12 bases. Unmatched junction bases numbered 13, after V lost 0 bases and J lost 2 bases. Germline V gene lookup returns CDR1 SGHDT and CDR2 YYEEEE. This CDR3 contains 20 residues. CDR3 residues: CASSLERGQGAYSPTDTQYF. In DNA form, the CDR3 reads TGTGCCAGCAGCTTGGAGCGGGGACAGGGGGCTTATTCCCCCACAGATACGCAGTATTTT. The full variable domain, with the rest looked up from reference TRBV5-6 and TRBJ2-3, is DAGVTQSPTHLIKTRGQQVTLRCSPKSGHDTVSWYQQALGQGPQFIFQYYEEEERQRGNFPDRFSGHQFPNYSSELNVNALLLGDSALYLCASSLERGQGAYSPTDTQYFGPGTRLTVL.

Details on this clonotype: An end of the junction does not agree with germline; a read error may underlie this. This chain joins TRBV20-1 and TRBJ1-2; D remains unclear. The CDR3 runs to 14 residues. The germline CDR1 and CDR2 sequences are DFQATT and SNEGSKA (reference sequence). CDR3 loop: CRANQNMEAEGYTF. CDR3 DNA: TGCAGGGCTAACCAAAACATGGAAGCGGAAGGCTACACCTTC.

Notes on this clonotype: A read error may produce the germline difference seen at one junction end. The chain joins TRBV6-1 to TRBJ2-6; D is undetermined. Germline V gives CDR1 MNHNS, CDR2 SASEGT. The CDR3 totals 17 residues. In DNA form, the CDR3 reads TGTGCAAGCAGTGAAGTAGGATGGGCTGTTGGGGCCAACGTCCTGACTTTC. Translating it yields CASSEVGWAVGANVLTF.

As for this clonotype: Germline is not matched at one junction end, which may reflect a read error. This sequence joins TRBV29-1 and TRBJ2-3; the match to TRBD2 covers 7 bases. The CDR3 spans 15 residues. The V gene's germline CDR1 is SQVTM and CDR2 ANQGSEA. The CDR3 spells CSVALAVGRPDMQYF. As DNA, the CDR3 is TGCAGCGTTGCCCTAGCGGTAGGTAGACCAGATATGCAGTATTTT.

The chain carries TRBV11-2 and TRBJ2-2; weak D call: TRBD2 (5 bases). Per germline, CDR1 SGHAT and CDR2 FQNNGV. Trimming removed 9 bases at V and 10 bases at J, with 15 bases between. The CDR3 has 12 amino acids. CDR3 residues: CASSEVTLELFF. The CDR3 region has the DNA TGTGCCAGTAGCGAAGTCACCTTGGAGCTGTTTTTT.